The rows below give T cell receptor beta chains drawn from one sample of a study of OX40 agonist ivuxolimab in advanced cancers. Clones were read by immunoSEQ multiplex PCR, and TCRdb kept only the in-frame ones, dropping some. The sample holds 60,000 to 80,000 clones, roughly three quarters seen once. Sequenced material: CD4+ or CD8+ T cells sorted from blood, taken in a trial of the OX40 agonist ivuxolimab. Receptor source: an adult with an advanced solid tumor such as melanoma, head and neck, liver or kidney cancer. Each CDR3 is given with its conserved first and last residue. D genes are given only for firm matches. Clone size is given for some rows only: seen once, a few or many times, or a class if the clone is expanded.

size: -
D: -
J: TRBJ1-5
V: TRBV19
DNA: TGTGCCAGTACCGGTAGCGGCAATCAGCCCCAGCATTTT
CDR3: CASTGSGNQPQHF

size: -
D: -
J: TRBJ2-2
V: TRBV6-5
DNA: TGTGCCAGCAGTTACCAACTACCCACGGGCGGGGAGCTGTTTTTT
CDR3: CASSYQLPTGGELFF

size: -
D: -
J: TRBJ1-2
V: TRBV2
DNA: TGTGCCAGCAGTGAATTCGGGCAGGGAGCGGATGGCTACACCTTC
CDR3: CASSEFGQGADGYTF

size: -
D: TRBD2
J: TRBJ2-3
V: TRBV2
DNA: TGTGCCAGCAGTGAAGGGACTAGCGGGCCTAGCACAGATACGCAGTATTTT
CDR3: CASSEGTSGPSTDTQYF

size: -
D: -
J: TRBJ2-5
V: TRBV7-2
DNA: TGTGCCAGCACCGGGACTCCAGCAAGGACCCAGTACTTC
CDR3: CASTGTPARTQYF

size: -
D: -
J: TRBJ2-2
V: TRBV7-3
DNA: TGTGCCAGCAGCCCCATAACCGGGGAGCTGTTTTTT
CDR3: CASSPITGELFF

size: -
D: TRBD1
J: TRBJ2-1
V: TRBV4-2
DNA: TGTGCCAGCAGCTTGACAGGGGGGTATGAGCAGTTCTTC
CDR3: CASSLTGGYEQFF

size: -
D: -
J: TRBJ1-1
V: TRBV6-6
DNA: TGTGCCAGCAGTTACGGGGGGGAGAACACTGAAGCTTTCTTT
CDR3: CASSYGGENTEAFF

size: -
D: -
J: TRBJ1-5
V: TRBV13
DNA: TGTGCCAGCAGCTTAAGGCCCAGCAATCAGCCCCAGCATTTT
CDR3: CASSLRPSNQPQHF

size: -
D: -
J: TRBJ1-2
V: TRBV5-6
DNA: TGTGCCAGCAGCGAAGAGGGTAACTATGGCTACACCTTC
CDR3: CASSEEGNYGYTF

size: -
D: TRBD2
J: TRBJ2-5
V: TRBV5-1
DNA: TGCGCCAGCAGCCCCTCCGGGACTAGCGGGGGGGCAGGGGAGACCCAGTACTTC
CDR3: CASSPSGTSGGAGETQYF

size: -
D: -
J: TRBJ1-6
V: TRBV2
DNA: TGTGCCAGCAGTGAGACGATCAATTCGGCCCTCCACTTT
CDR3: CASSETINSALHF

size: few
D: -
J: TRBJ2-5
V: TRBV29-1
DNA: TGCAGCGTTAGGACACGTCAAGAGACCCAGTACTTC
CDR3: CSVRTRQETQYF

size: -
D: TRBD1
J: TRBJ2-6
V: TRBV11-2
DNA: TGTGCCAGCAGCTTCTGGGACAGGGGATCTGGGGCCAACGTCCTGACTTTC
CDR3: CASSFWDRGSGANVLTF

size: -
D: TRBD2
J: TRBJ2-3
V: TRBV4-1
DNA: TGCGCCAGCAGCCATGGGCGGGGGACCCGTAGCACAGATACGCAGTATTTT
CDR3: CASSHGRGTRSTDTQYF

size: -
D: -
J: TRBJ1-5
V: TRBV19
DNA: TGTGCCAGTAGTATAGATCTGACAGGTTATAGCAATCAGCCCCAGCATTTT
CDR3: CASSIDLTGYSNQPQHF

size: -
D: -
J: TRBJ1-1
V: TRBV7-2
DNA: TGTGCCAGCAGCTTAAGCATGAACACTGAAGCTTTCTTT
CDR3: CASSLSMNTEAFF

size: -
D: TRBD1
J: TRBJ2-7
V: TRBV7-2
DNA: TGTGCCAGCAGCCAATGGGACAGGGGTTACGAGCAGTACTTC
CDR3: CASSQWDRGYEQYF

size: -
D: -
J: TRBJ1-3
V: TRBV18
DNA: TGTGCCAGCTCACCAGGGTCCGGGTCGGGAAACACCATATATTTT
CDR3: CASSPGSGSGNTIYF

size: -
D: -
J: TRBJ1-1
V: TRBV28
DNA: TGTGCCAGCAGTTTACCCTCCGGTGGGCTTGAAGCTTTCTTT
CDR3: CASSLPSGGLEAFF

size: -
D: TRBD1
J: TRBJ1-2
V: TRBV4-2
DNA: TGTGCCAGCAGCCAAGGCTCCCTCGGGACAGTCTATGGCTACACCTTC
CDR3: CASSQGSLGTVYGYTF

size: -
D: TRBD1
J: TRBJ2-7
V: TRBV18
DNA: TGTGCCAGCTCACCGACAGGGGTCTCCTACGAGCAGTACTTC
CDR3: CASSPTGVSYEQYF

size: few
D: TRBD2
J: TRBJ2-3
V: TRBV19
DNA: TGTGCCAGTAGCTTACAGGGACTAGCAGCCCCCACAGATACGCAGTATTTT
CDR3: CASSLQGLAAPTDTQYF